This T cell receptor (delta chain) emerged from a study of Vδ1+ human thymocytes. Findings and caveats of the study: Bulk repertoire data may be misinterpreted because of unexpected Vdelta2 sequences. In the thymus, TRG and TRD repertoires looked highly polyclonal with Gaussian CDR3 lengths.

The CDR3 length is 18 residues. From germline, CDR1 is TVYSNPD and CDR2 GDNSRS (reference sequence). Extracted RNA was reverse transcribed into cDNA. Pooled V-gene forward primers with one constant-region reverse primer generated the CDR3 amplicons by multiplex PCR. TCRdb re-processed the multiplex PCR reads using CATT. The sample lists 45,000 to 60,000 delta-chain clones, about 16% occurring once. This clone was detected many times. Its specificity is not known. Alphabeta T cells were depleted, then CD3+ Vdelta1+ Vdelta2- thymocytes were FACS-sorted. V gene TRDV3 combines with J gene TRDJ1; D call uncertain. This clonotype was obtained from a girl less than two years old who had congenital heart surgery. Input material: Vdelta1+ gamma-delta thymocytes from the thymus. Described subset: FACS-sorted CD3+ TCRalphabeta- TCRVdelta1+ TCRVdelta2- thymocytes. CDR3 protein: CACLGCLAIITYTDKLIF. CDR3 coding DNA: TGTGCTTGTCTCGGCTGTCTTGCCATAATCACGTACACCGATAAACTCATCTTT.